These 9 T cell receptor beta chains originate from one sample sequenced in a study of T cells after yellow fever vaccination. TCRdb redid the calling of the 5' RACE reads with MiXCR, one entry per CDR3 protein. This sample has about 69,000 distinct CDR3 sequences; 5.5% to 7.5% occur once, and the top ten carry roughly 2%. This sample comprised CD4+ T cells sorted from PBMCs, obtained less than 16 days after the first yellow fever vaccination. The receptors here all came from a man aged 18 to 29 who received the YFV17D yellow fever vaccine.

This clonotype was seen at least ten times. The V call is TRBV20-1, the J call TRBJ1-1; possible D gene TRBD1, 5 bases. Germline assignment: CDR1 DFQATT and CDR2 SNEGSKA (reference sequence). CDR3 size: 15 residues. The V and J ends lost 6 bases and 3 bases respectively, with 20 bases between them. The CDR3 DNA reads as TGCAGTGCCTTAGGGAGGGGAAATGTGGACACTGAAGCTTTCTTT. This encodes CSALGRGNVDTEAFF.

This clonotype has ten or more counts. This rearrangement joins TRBV12-3 or TRBV12-4 to TRBJ2-1; D is perhaps TRBD2 (7 bases). This CDR3 has 14 amino acids. Trimming cost V 8 bases and J 6 bases, with 17 bases left between them. CDR3 in amino acids: CASRGAGNLNEQFF. The DNA for the CDR3 is TGTGCCAGCCGGGGGGCGGGAAACCTCAATGAGCAGTTCTTC.

This clonotype showed up many times. The J gene is TRBJ2-2, the V gene TRBV7-9; D call uncertain. CDR3 length equals 13 residues. Germline CDR1 is SEHNR and CDR2 is FQNEAQ (reference sequence). Trimming pared 5 bases from V and 3 bases from J, leaving 7 bases between. The CDR3 DNA reads TGTGCCAGCAGCGTCCAGGACACCGGGGAGCTGTTTTTT. Its translation: CASSVQDTGELFF.

This clonotype turned up a few times. CDR3 bases: TGCGCCAGCAGCTTGGAGGGGGTTGGAGAGACCCAGTACTTC. Protein: CASSLEGVGETQYF. The chain recombines TRBV5-1 with TRBJ2-5; a weak D match, TRBD1 (6 bases). V dropped 0 bases and J dropped 4 bases, with 10 bases sitting between them. The CDR3 runs 14 residues. From germline, CDR1 is SGHRS and CDR2 YFSETQ.

This clonotype was seen repeatedly, ten times or more. J is TRBJ2-5 and V is TRBV24-1; 9 positions agree with TRBD1. The CDR3 consists of 14 residues. The V and J ends lost 4 bases and 3 bases, in that order; junction bases with no gene match: 2. Germline-derived CDR1 and CDR2 are KGHDR and SFDVKD. CDR3 DNA: TGTGCCACCAGTGACACAGGGGGCGAAGAGACCCAGTACTTC. Translating it yields CATSDTGGEETQYF.

This clonotype was detected ten times or more. The genes are TRBV4-2 and TRBJ1-4; the D gene is possibly TRBD1 (5 bases). The length of the CDR3 is 12 residues. Germline V gene lookup returns CDR1 LGHNA and CDR2 YNFKEQ. V shed 0 bases and J shed 10 bases, with 6 bases lying between them. The CDR3 sequence: CASSQDGGKLFF. CDR3 bases: TGTGCCAGCAGCCAAGATGGGGGAAAACTGTTTTTT.

The sample holds many counts of this clonotype. This chain links TRBV24-1 with TRBJ2-3, with TRBD1 matching over 9 bases. The CDR3 sequence is 15 residues long. V was pared by 4 bases and J by 4 bases, with 5 bases of the junction left unmatched. Per germline, CDR1 KGHDR and CDR2 SFDVKD. The CDR3 sequence: CATSDPGQGSDTQYF. Written as DNA, the CDR3 is TGTGCCACCAGTGACCCAGGACAGGGGTCAGATACGCAGTATTTT.

This clonotype has at least ten counts. V and J are TRBV28 and TRBJ1-3, with D hard to call. The CDR3 is 13 residues long. Germline-derived CDR1 and CDR2 are MDHEN and SYDVKM. V was trimmed by 8 bases and J by 0 bases, leaving 8 bases between them. For the CDR3, the DNA is TGTGCCAGCTGGGCAAGCTCTGGAAACACCATATATTTT. Its protein product is CASWASSGNTIYF.

This clonotype was counted many times. The V and J genes are TRBV11-2 and TRBJ2-3, with D tentatively TRBD1 (6 bases). The CDR3 consists of 13 residues. CDR1 SGHAT and CDR2 FQNNGV come from the germline V gene. Between the trimmed V and J ends, which lost 1 base and 6 bases, there was a span of 8 bases. DNA of the CDR3: TGTGCCAGCAGCTTAGCAGGGGCGGATACGCAGTATTTT. Translated: CASSLAGADTQYF. The variable domain in full, with the rest retrieved from reference TRBV11-2 and TRBJ2-3, is EAGVAQSPRYKIIEKRQSVAFWCNPISGHATLYWYQQILGQGPKLLIQFQNNGVVDDSQLPKDRFSAERLKGVDSTLKIQPAKLEDSAVYLCASSLAGADTQYFGPGTRLTVL.